This T cell receptor beta chain derives from a study of CD8 T cells in Susac syndrome. After extraction with the RNeasy kit, roughly 0.5 to 1 ug of the RNA was reverse transcribed using random hexamers. TCRdb processed the immunoSEQ multiplex PCR reads anew with MiXCR; each CDR3 protein has one entry. Of 67,000 or so distinct CDR3 sequences in the sample, around 93% are singletons; the top ten hold around 0.15%. Isolation of CD8+ and CD4+ T cells was performed negatively, whereas enrichment of TEMRA cells was done by FACS. The source of this sequence is a human donor with Susac syndrome. Sequenced material: CD4+ T cells from PBMCs.

The CDR3: CASSFAGTGNSPLHF. CDR3 coding DNA: TGTGCCAGCAGCTTCGCCGGGACAGGGAATTCACCCCTCCACTTT. The gene calls are TRBV7-2 and TRBJ1-6, with 9 positions matching TRBD1. The CDR3 extends over 15 amino acids. V gave up 3 bases and J gave up 7 bases; unmatched junction bases: 4. Germline V gene data show CDR1 as SGHTA and CDR2 as FQGNSA.